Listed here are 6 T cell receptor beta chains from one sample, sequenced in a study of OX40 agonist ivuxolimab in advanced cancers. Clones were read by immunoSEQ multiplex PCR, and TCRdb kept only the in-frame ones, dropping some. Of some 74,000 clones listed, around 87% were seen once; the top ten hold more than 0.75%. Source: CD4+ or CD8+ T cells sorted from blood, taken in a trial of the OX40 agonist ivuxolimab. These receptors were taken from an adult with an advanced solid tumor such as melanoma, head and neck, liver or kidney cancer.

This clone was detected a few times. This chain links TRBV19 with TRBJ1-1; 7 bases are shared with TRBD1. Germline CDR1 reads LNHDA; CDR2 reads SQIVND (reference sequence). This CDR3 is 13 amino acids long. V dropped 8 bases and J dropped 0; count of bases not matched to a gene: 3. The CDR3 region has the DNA TGTGCCAGTGAGGGACAGTTGAACACTGAAGCTTTCTTT. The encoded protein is CASEGQLNTEAFF.

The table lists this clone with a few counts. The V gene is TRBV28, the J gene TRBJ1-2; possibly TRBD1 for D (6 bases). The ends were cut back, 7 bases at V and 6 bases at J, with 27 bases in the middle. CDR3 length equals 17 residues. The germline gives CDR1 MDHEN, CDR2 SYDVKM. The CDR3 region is CASTLPSRGALRDGYTF. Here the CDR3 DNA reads TGTGCCAGCACCCTGCCTTCCAGGGGCGCTCTACGGGATGGCTACACCTTC.

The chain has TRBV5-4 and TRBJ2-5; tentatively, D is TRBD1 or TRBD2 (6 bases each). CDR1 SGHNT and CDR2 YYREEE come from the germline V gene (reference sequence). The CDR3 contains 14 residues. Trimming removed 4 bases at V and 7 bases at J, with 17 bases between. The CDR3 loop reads CASSRSGGLGTQYF. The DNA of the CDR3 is TGTGCCAGCAGCCGGAGTGGGGGGCTGGGGACCCAGTACTTC.

The DNA of the CDR3 is TGTGCCAGCAGCTTAATCGCGGAGGCCTACGAGCAGTACTTC. This translates into CASSLIAEAYEQYF. The rearrangement links TRBV7-2 to TRBJ2-7, with D perhaps matching TRBD2 (5 bases). Germline-derived CDR1 and CDR2 are SGHTA and FQGNSA. The length of the CDR3 is 14 residues. Trimming took off 2 bases at V and 2 bases at J, with 10 bases between the two ends.

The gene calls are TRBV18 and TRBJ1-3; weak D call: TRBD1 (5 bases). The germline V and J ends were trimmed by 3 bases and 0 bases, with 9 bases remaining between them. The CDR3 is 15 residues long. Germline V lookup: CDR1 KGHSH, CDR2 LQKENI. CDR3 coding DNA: TGTGCCAGCTCACCTGGCAGGGCCTCTGGAAACACCATATATTTT. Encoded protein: CASSPGRASGNTIYF.

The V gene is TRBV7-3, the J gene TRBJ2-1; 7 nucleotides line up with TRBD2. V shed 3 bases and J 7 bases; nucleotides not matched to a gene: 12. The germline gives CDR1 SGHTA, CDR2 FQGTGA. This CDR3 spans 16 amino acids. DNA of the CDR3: TGTGCCAGCAGCTTCCAGGCTACTGTTAGCGGGAATGAGCAGTTCTTC. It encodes CASSFQATVSGNEQFF.